Below, 22 T cell receptor beta chains from the same sample are listed, as sequenced in a study of spatial heterogeneity in lung cancer. Findings and caveats of the study: Intratumoral expanded alpha and beta TCR counts were found to track tumor mutation counts.

Each CDR3 protein is one row after TCRdb ran MiXCR on the 5' RACE reads. The sample carries 20,000 to 25,000 distinct CDR3 sequences, under 8% recorded once. The time point: sample taken at primary tumor resection. No antigens are known for them. Sequenced material: lung tumor tissue, taken at surgery. These receptors all stem from a male donor with early-stage non-small cell lung cancer.

Ten or more counts support this clonotype. The chain has TRBV20-1 and TRBJ2-3; no reliable D call. The germline gives CDR1 DFQATT, CDR2 SNEGSKA (reference sequence). Trimming took off 0 bases at V and 0 bases at J, with 10 bases between the two ends. CDR3 length equals 15 residues. CDR3 sequence (DNA): TGCAGTGCTAGAGATGGGCTGACTAGCACAGATACGCAGTATTTT. Residues: CSARDGLTSTDTQYF.

This clonotype was picked up many times. V usage is TRBV5-1 and J usage is TRBJ2-1; TRBD2 matches at 11 bases. Germline CDR1 reads SGHRS; CDR2 reads YFSETQ. The CDR3 extends over 14 amino acids. J was trimmed by 7 bases and V by 4 bases; bases with no gene match: 4. The CDR3 is CASSLSGRENEQFF. The CDR3 bases are TGCGCCAGCAGCCTTAGCGGGAGGGAGAATGAGCAGTTCTTC.

The chain joins TRBV19 to TRBJ2-4, with 7 nucleotides matching TRBD1. Germline trimming cut 4 bases from V and 0 bases from J; bases unmatched to any gene: 12. This CDR3 is 18 amino acids long. The germline V gene has CDR1 LNHDA and CDR2 SQIVND (reference sequence). CDR3 loop: CASSSSGQPALAKNIQYF. CDR3 in DNA: TGTGCCAGTAGTAGTTCGGGACAGCCAGCTCTAGCCAAAAACATTCAGTACTTC.

This clonotype was detected ten times or more. The chain has TRBV5-1 and TRBJ2-5; D is ambiguous. V was trimmed by 4 bases and J by 5 bases, leaving 6 bases between them. CDR3 length: 11 residues. The germline CDR1 and CDR2 sequences are SGHRS and YFSETQ. CDR3 sequence reads: CASSVEETQYF. CDR3 nucleotides: TGCGCCAGCAGCGTGGAGGAGACCCAGTACTTC.

The chain has TRBV6-2 or TRBV6-3 and TRBJ2-5, with 7 bases identical to TRBD2. CDR1 is MNHEY and CDR2 is SVGEGT in the germline V gene. The CDR3 length is 12 residues. V dropped 8 bases and J dropped 4; count of bases not matched to a gene: 4. CDR3 sequence reads: CASGGVGETQYF. The CDR3, as DNA: TGTGCCAGCGGGGGGGTCGGAGAGACCCAGTACTTC.

This clonotype ranks as medium-sized. CDR3 in DNA: TGTGCCAGCAGCACCGGGACCGCTCTTATTGGCTATGGCTACACCTTC. It encodes CASSTGTALIGYGYTF. The chain joins TRBV12-3 or TRBV12-4 to TRBJ1-2, with D possibly TRBD1 on 5 matching bases. The CDR3 is 16 residues long. V lost 6 bases to trimming and J lost 4 bases, with 21 bases between them.

At least ten counts were recorded for this clonotype. V gene TRBV6-6 combines with J gene TRBJ2-5; D unclear. Trimming pared 7 bases from V and 2 bases from J, leaving 11 bases between. CDR3 length equals 13 residues. The germline V gene has CDR1 MNHNY and CDR2 SVGAGI (reference sequence). CDR3 sequence reads: CASNPDVQETQYF. The CDR3, as DNA: TGTGCCAGCAATCCGGACGTACAAGAGACCCAGTACTTC.

This clonotype was recorded many times. This chain uses TRBV12-3 or TRBV12-4 with TRBJ2-2; unclear D gene. The V end lost 1 base, the J end lost 6 bases, and 6 bases lay between the germline ends. The CDR3 has 13 residues. The DNA of the CDR3 is TGTGCCAGCAGTTTAGGTTCCTCCGGGGAGCTGTTTTTT. Its translation is CASSLGSSGELFF.

This clonotype was detected ten times or more. The chain employs TRBV29-1 and TRBJ2-1; the D is unclear. This CDR3 spans 12 amino acids. Trimming shortened V by 7 bases and J by 6 bases, and 13 bases separated the two germline ends. Germline V gene sequence: CDR1 SQVTM, CDR2 ANQGSEA. The CDR3 nucleotides read TGCAGCGCCCGAACCAGAGTCAATGAGCAGTTCTTC. The encoded protein is CSARTRVNEQFF.

In this sample, this clonotype turned up many times. This chain links TRBV12-3 or TRBV12-4 with TRBJ2-1, with D perhaps being TRBD1 or TRBD2 (6 bases each). V lost 5 bases and J lost 3, with 14 bases in between. This CDR3 comprises 15 residues. The CDR3 spells CASSPVRGRYNEQFF. DNA for the CDR3: TGTGCCAGCAGTCCCGTTCGGGGGCGCTACAATGAGCAGTTCTTC.

This clonotype was detected many times. This rearrangement joins TRBV6-2 or TRBV6-3 to TRBJ1-3, with D perhaps matching TRBD1 (5 bases). This CDR3 has 15 residues. Germline CDR1 and CDR2: MNHEY and SVGEGT. V lost 6 bases to trimming and J lost 2 bases, with 14 bases between them. In DNA form, the CDR3 reads TGTGCCAGCAGCACCCTCGGGGCAACTGGAAACACCATATATTTT. It encodes CASSTLGATGNTIYF.

This clonotype was counted many times. V usage is TRBV7-2 and J usage is TRBJ2-5; tentatively, D is TRBD1 (5 bases). There are 18 residues in the CDR3. Trimming left V 4 bases short and J 1 base short, with 22 bases between. The germline V gene encodes CDR1 SGHTA and CDR2 FQGNSA. Here the CDR3 DNA reads TGTGCCAGCAGCTCCCAACTACTGTTACGGACACGCCAAGAGACCCAGTACTTC. Its protein is CASSSQLLLRTRQETQYF.

This clonotype was counted ten times or more. The gene calls are TRBV7-9 and TRBJ2-5; D uncertain. Trimming took off 5 bases at V and 5 bases at J, with 21 bases between the two ends. The CDR3 has 16 residues. Germline V CDR1 and CDR2: SEHNR, FQNEAQ (reference sequence). CDR3: CASSIASGSPEETQYF. CDR3 coding DNA: TGTGCCAGCAGCATTGCGTCGGGCAGTCCCGAGGAGACCCAGTACTTC.

This clonotype is labeled as medium-sized. V and J are TRBV5-1 and TRBJ2-3, with 10 bases matching TRBD2. Germline V gene lookup returns CDR1 SGHRS and CDR2 YFSETQ. This CDR3 is 15 amino acids long. Trimming took 4 bases from V and 5 from J; bases not matched to a gene: 7. The CDR3 DNA is TGCGCCAGCAGCCTAGCGGGGGACGAAGGAGATACGCAGTATTTT. Its protein is CASSLAGDEGDTQYF.

Ten or more counts support this clonotype. The rearrangement uses TRBV15 and TRBJ2-3; 7 bases are shared with TRBD2. Germline trimming cut 0 bases from V and 6 bases from J; bases unmatched to any gene: 6. Germline lookup yields CDR1 LNHNV and CDR2 YYDKDF (reference sequence). The CDR3 has 15 amino acids. CDR3 nucleotide sequence: TGTGCCACCAGCAGAGACTGGCGGGAGACGGATACGCAGTATTTT. It encodes CATSRDWRETDTQYF.

This clonotype qualifies as medium-sized. This rearrangement joins TRBV11-2 to TRBJ2-1; 8 bases line up with TRBD2. The germline gives CDR1 SGHAT, CDR2 FQNNGV. This CDR3 contains 13 residues. The junction had 4 bases not matched to a gene; V was cut back by 8 bases and J by 4 bases. The CDR3 nucleotides are TGTGCCAGCGGGACTAGTTGGTACAATGAGCAGTTCTTC. It yields the protein CASGTSWYNEQFF.

The sample holds many counts of this clonotype. The chain uses TRBV6-1 and TRBJ1-5; TRBD1 matches at 9 bases. This CDR3 is 17 amino acids long. Germline loops: CDR1 MNHNS, CDR2 SASEGT. V was clipped by 2 bases and J by 3 bases; unmatched bases: 8. The CDR3 sequence: CASSETLGQGLNQPQHF. The CDR3 DNA is TGTGCCAGCAGTGAAACCCTGGGACAGGGCCTCAATCAGCCCCAGCATTTT.

This clonotype appeared many times. The J gene is TRBJ2-2, the V gene TRBV7-2; D might be TRBD1 or TRBD2, each matching 5 bases. CDR1 is SGHTA and CDR2 is FQGNSA in the germline V gene. Deletions cut 4 bases from V and 6 bases from J, with 15 bases between. CDR3 size: 15 residues. CDR3 DNA sequence: TGTGCCAGCAGCTCGGTTTCAGGGACGGCCGGGGAGCTGTTTTTT. This codes for CASSSVSGTAGELFF.

Remarks on this clonotype: At one end, the junction sequence differs from germline, possibly due to a read error. The rearrangement links TRBV5-8 to TRBJ1-5, with 9 bases aligning to TRBD1. Germline values: CDR1 SGHTS, CDR2 YDEGEE. The CDR3 spans 16 residues. CDR3: CASSLQGAPGNQPRHF. CDR3 nucleotides: TGTGCCAGCAGCTTACAGGGGGCTCCGGGCAATCAGCCCCGGCATTTT.

This clonotype was detected ten times or more. This sequence joins TRBV3-1 and TRBJ2-7; the match to TRBD2 covers 12 bases. The CDR3 is 15 residues long. With 4 bases clipped from V and 4 bases from J, the junction kept 5 bases outside the gene matches. Germline V gene lookup returns CDR1 LGHDT and CDR2 YNNKEL (reference sequence). As DNA, the CDR3 is TGTGCCAGCAGCCCTTACGGACTAGCGGGATACGAGCAGTACTTC. It is translated as CASSPYGLAGYEQYF.

This clonotype was seen repeatedly, ten times or more. The chain carries TRBV30 and TRBJ2-1; D may be TRBD2 (6 bases). The V and J ends lost 0 bases and 5 bases respectively, with 11 bases between them. CDR3 length: 14 residues. CDR1 is GTSNPN, CDR2 SVGIG, per germline (reference sequence). In nucleotides, the CDR3 is TGTGCCTGGAGTGTAAACGGGGGTGACAATGAGCAGTTCTTC. It yields the protein CAWSVNGGDNEQFF.

J is TRBJ2-6 and V is TRBV6-6, with 7 bases matching TRBD2. Germline CDR1 MNHNY, CDR2 SVGAGI (reference sequence). Trimming removed 0 bases from V and 0 bases from J; junction bases left unmatched: 8. CDR3 length: 19 residues. In DNA form, the CDR3 reads TGTGCCAGCAGTTACTCGGGGGGGACCATTTACTCTGGGGCCAACGTCCTGACTTTC. It yields the protein CASSYSGGTIYSGANVLTF.